This T cell receptor beta chain was retrieved from a study of cytomegalovirus exposure and HLA in healthy donors. Findings of the study overall: TCR sequences were mostly rare, though some public TCRs occurred in many donors. The availability of immune exposure information extended only to CMV serostatus. The study labeled 150 to 200 TCR beta chains cytomegalovirus-associated.

A note on this clone: The antigen remains unidentified. A read error may produce the germline difference seen at one junction end.

Vbeta (60) and Jbeta (13) primers were used in the PCR. Method: immunoSEQ multiplex PCR; TCRdb's copy keeps in-frame clones and lacks some. The sample lists around 210,000 clones; about four fifths were seen once. All the people who gave samples were healthy bone marrow donors. Sequencing was done on a sample of PBMCs. The source is a male donor in good health and CMV-seropositive.

This chain's CDR3 is CSSSLAQGSSYNEQFF. CDR3 bases: TGTTCCAGCAGCTTAGCCCAGGGCAGCTCCTACAATGAGCAGTTCTTC. The genes are TRBV7-9 and TRBJ2-1; the D gene is possibly TRBD1 (5 bases). This CDR3 comprises 16 residues. CDR1 SEHNR and CDR2 FQNEAQ come from the germline V gene (reference sequence).